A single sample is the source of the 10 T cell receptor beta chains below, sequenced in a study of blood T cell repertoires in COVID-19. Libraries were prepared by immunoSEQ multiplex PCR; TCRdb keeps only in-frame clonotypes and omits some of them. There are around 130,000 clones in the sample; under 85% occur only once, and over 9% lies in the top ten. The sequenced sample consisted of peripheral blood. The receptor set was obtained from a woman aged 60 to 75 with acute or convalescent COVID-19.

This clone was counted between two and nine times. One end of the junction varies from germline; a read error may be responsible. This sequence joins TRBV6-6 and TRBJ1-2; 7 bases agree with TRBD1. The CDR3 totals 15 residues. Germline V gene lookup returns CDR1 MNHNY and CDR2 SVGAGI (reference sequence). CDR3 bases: TGTGCCAGCAGTGACTCCAGCCGGGACAGCCGGGGCTACACCTTC. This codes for CASSDSSRDSRGYTF.

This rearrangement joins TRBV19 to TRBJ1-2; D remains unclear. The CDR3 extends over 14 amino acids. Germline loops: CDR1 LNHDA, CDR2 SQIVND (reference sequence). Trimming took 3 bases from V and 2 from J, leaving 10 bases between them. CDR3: CASSIGRSNYGYTF. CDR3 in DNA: TGTGCCAGTAGTATTGGTCGGAGCAACTATGGCTACACCTTC.

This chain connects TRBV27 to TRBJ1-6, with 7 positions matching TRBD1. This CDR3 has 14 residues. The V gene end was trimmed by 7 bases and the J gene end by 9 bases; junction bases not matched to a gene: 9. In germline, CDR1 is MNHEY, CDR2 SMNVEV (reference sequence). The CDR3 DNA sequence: TGTGCCAGCACCTTGGGACAGCCGAGTTCACCCCTCCACTTT. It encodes CASTLGQPSSPLHF.

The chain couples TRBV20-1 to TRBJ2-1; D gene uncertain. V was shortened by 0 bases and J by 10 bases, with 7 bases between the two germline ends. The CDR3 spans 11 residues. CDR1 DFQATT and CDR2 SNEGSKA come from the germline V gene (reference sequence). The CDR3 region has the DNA TGCAGTGCTAGAGATTCTCCCGAGCAGTTCTTC. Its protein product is CSARDSPEQFF.

Here the CDR3 reads CASSLLQRQDAGELFF. The CDR3 DNA reads as TGTGCCAGCAGCTTGCTGCAGCGGCAGGACGCCGGGGAGCTGTTTTTT. The chain is built from TRBV5-4 and TRBJ2-2; D is possibly TRBD2 (5 bases). The germline gives CDR1 SGHNT, CDR2 YYREEE (reference sequence). The CDR3 has 16 amino acids. Trimming removed 1 base from V and 6 bases from J, with 16 bases in between.

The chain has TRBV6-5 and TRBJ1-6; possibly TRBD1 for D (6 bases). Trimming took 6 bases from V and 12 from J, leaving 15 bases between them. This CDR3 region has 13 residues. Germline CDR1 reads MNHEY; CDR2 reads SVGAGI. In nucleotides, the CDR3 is TGTGCCAGCAGCCGAGGCCCAGGGGAACCCCTCCACTTT. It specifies CASSRGPGEPLHF.

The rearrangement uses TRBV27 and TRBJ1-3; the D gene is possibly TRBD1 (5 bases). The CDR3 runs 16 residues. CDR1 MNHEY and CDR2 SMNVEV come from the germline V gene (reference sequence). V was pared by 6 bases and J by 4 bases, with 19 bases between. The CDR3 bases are TGTGCCAGCAGCCCAGGGCGGAAATTGGTCGGAAACACCATATATTTT. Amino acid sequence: CASSPGRKLVGNTIYF.

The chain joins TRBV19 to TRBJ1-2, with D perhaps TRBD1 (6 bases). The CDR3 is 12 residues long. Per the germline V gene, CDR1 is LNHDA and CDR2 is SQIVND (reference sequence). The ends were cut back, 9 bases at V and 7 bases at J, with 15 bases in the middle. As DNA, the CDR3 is TGTGCCAGCTACAGGGCCGCGGGTGGCTACACCTTC. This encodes CASYRAAGGYTF.

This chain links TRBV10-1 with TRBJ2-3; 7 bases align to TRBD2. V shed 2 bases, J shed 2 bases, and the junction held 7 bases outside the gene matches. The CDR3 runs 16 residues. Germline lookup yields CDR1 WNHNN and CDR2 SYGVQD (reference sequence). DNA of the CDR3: TGCGCCAGCAGTGAGAGCGGAGCGGGGATCACAGATACGCAGTATTTT. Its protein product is CASSESGAGITDTQYF.

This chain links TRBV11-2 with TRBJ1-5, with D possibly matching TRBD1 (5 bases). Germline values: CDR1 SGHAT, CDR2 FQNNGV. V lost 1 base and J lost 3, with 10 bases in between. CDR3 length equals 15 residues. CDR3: CASSLGGGYNQPQHF. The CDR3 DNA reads TGTGCCAGCAGCTTAGGGGGGGGTTACAATCAGCCCCAGCATTTT.